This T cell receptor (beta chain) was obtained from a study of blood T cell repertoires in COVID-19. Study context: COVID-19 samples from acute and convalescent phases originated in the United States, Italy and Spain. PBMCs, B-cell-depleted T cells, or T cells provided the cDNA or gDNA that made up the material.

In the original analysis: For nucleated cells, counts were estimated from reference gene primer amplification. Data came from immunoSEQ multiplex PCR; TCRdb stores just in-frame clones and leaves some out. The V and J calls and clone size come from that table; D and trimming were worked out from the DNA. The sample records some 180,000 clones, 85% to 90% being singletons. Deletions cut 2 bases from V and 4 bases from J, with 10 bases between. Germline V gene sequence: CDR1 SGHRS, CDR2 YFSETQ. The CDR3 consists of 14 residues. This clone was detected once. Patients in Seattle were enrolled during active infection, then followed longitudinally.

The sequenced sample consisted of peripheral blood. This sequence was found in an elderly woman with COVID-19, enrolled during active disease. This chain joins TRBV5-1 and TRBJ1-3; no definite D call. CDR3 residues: CASSFVGEGNTIYF. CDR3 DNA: TGCGCCAGCAGCTTTGTCGGGGAAGGAAACACCATATATTTT.